Shown below are 7 T cell receptor beta chains from a single sample sequenced in a study of blood T cells in healthy people across ages (dated by TCRdb to the mid-2010s). Library prep was done by 5' RACE. The instrument given in TCRdb is Illumina HiSeq 2500. A second about 7 to 11 cycle PCR used a sample-barcoded 5' primer and a J-beta primer mix. The raw public data were reprocessed by TCRdb itself: fastp quality trimming at Q25, MiXCR clonotype calling, in-frame beta chains only. Under each unique CDR3 protein, matching rows form one entry showing the most common genes and DNA. The sample table shows approximately 800,000 distinct CDR3 sequences, and around half are seen once. The ten largest clones take up less than 20% of the sample. What was sequenced was blood. The receptors originated from a man older than 75 in good health.

The rearrangement links TRBV20-1 to TRBJ2-7; a possible D gene is TRBD1 (5 bases). CDR1 is DFQATT, CDR2 SNEGSKA, per germline (reference sequence). The CDR3 contains 14 residues. Trimming pared 0 bases from V and 3 bases from J, leaving 12 bases between. The CDR3 sequence: CSARDSKGNYEQYF. In DNA form, the CDR3 reads TGCAGTGCTAGAGATTCGAAGGGGAACTACGAGCAGTACTTC.

This chain joins TRBV6-5 and TRBJ2-5; D possibly corresponds to TRBD1 (7 bases). CDR1 is MNHEY and CDR2 is SVGAGI in the germline V gene. This CDR3 contains 15 residues. V was cut by 0 bases and J by 2 bases, with 10 bases left in between. The CDR3 sequence: CASSYSRDRQETQYF. The CDR3 nucleotides read TGTGCCAGCAGTTACTCGCGGGACAGACAAGAGACCCAGTACTTC.

J is TRBJ2-3 and V is TRBV4-2; D is undetermined. The CDR3 extends over 13 amino acids. V gave up 1 base and J gave up 5 bases, with 7 bases separating them. Germline-derived CDR1 and CDR2 are LGHNA and YNFKEQ. CDR3 sequence (DNA): TGTGCCAGCAGCCAAGTGGCCCTAGATACGCAGTATTTT. Its translation: CASSQVALDTQYF.

The chain employs TRBV28 and TRBJ2-7, with 9 bases that match TRBD1. Germline V lookup: CDR1 MDHEN, CDR2 SYDVKM. The CDR3 is 15 amino acids. V shed 7 bases, J shed 0 bases, and the junction held 7 bases outside the gene matches. The CDR3 nucleotides are TGTGCCAGCACCGACCGGGACAGGGTCTCCTACGAGCAGTACTTC. It codes for CASTDRDRVSYEQYF.

There are a few counts of this clonotype. The chain couples TRBV4-2 to TRBJ1-6, with unresolved D. Deletions cut 3 bases from V and 10 bases from J, with 19 bases between. The germline CDR1 and CDR2 sequences are LGHNA and YNFKEQ. The CDR3 is 16 residues long. CDR3 in amino acids: CASSQAREGRRSPLHF. For the CDR3, the DNA is TGTGCCAGCAGCCAGGCCCGTGAGGGAAGAAGATCACCCCTCCACTTT.

V and J are TRBV27 and TRBJ1-1; D is undetermined. The CDR3 consists of 14 residues. CDR1 and CDR2 from the germline V gene are MNHEY and SMNVEV (reference sequence). Trimming stripped 3 bases from V and 1 base from J, with 9 bases between. The CDR3 reads CASSFAHRNTEAFF. The CDR3 DNA is TGTGCCAGCAGTTTCGCCCACAGGAACACTGAAGCTTTCTTT.

In this sample, this clonotype turned up many times. The V gene is TRBV10-3, the J gene TRBJ2-3, with a weak D call TRBD2 (5 bases). V lost 6 bases and J 1 base, leaving 11 bases between the germline ends. CDR3 size: 14 residues. The V gene's germline CDR1 is ENHRY and CDR2 SYGVKD. DNA for the CDR3: TGTGCCATCAGGTCAGCGGAGGGCACAGATACGCAGTATTTT. Its protein is CAIRSAEGTDTQYF.